This T cell receptor (beta chain) was found in a study of cytomegalovirus exposure and HLA in healthy donors. Broader study findings: Altogether, about 160 TCR beta chains were recorded as cytomegalovirus-associated. Available immune exposure information covered CMV serostatus only. Researchers left out some V segments, among them TRBV6-2 and TRBV6-3, as indistinguishable.

Germline lookup yields CDR1 MNHNS and CDR2 SASEGT. V lost 7 bases to trimming and J lost 4 bases; unmatched junction nucleotides: 11. The CDR3 consists of 15 residues. 13 Jbeta primers and 60 Vbeta primers were used for the PCR. Measured with immunoSEQ multiplex PCR; TCRdb has only the in-frame clones, and not every one. Among around 89,000 clones, roughly 80% were seen once, and the ten largest hold about 1.2%. With regard to this clone: Its antigen is undetermined.

The donors gave bone marrow, and they were healthy. Sequencing was carried out using PBMCs. The origin of this receptor is a girl aged 2 to 9 in good health and CMV-seropositive. The V and J genes are TRBV6-1 and TRBJ1-2, with TRBD1 matching 8 bases. CDR3 in DNA: TGTGCCAGCATTAACCCCCTCGGACAGGGCTATGGCTACACCTTC. Its translation: CASINPLGQGYGYTF.